This T cell receptor (beta chain) is from a study of cytomegalovirus exposure and HLA in healthy donors. Study in general: Unique TCRs numbering around 80 million, obtained from HLA-typed donors, made up an early data release. Points from the study as a whole: Fewer N-insertions (relative to the approximately 670-donor mean) were reportedly seen in an Asian-associated ancestry cluster in a later analysis.

As regards this clone: The target antigen is unknown.

In the PCR, 60 Vbeta and 13 Jbeta primers were used. Produced via immunoSEQ multiplex PCR; TCRdb's table is partial and in-frame only. The repertoire table contains 60,000 to 80,000 clones. The CDR3 is made up of 15 amino acids. Germline lookup yields CDR1 SGHVS and CDR2 FNYEAQ. V was pared by 5 bases and J by 3 bases, with 6 bases of the junction left unmatched. Healthy donors of bone marrow made up the group. J is TRBJ2-3 and V is TRBV7-6, with 9 bases fitting TRBD2. The sequence derives from a boy aged 5-17 years in good health and CMV-seronegative. Sequenced input: PBMCs. This chain's CDR3 is CASSPLAGVTDTQYF. CDR3 sequence (DNA): TGTGCCAGCAGCCCATTAGCGGGAGTGACAGATACGCAGTATTTT.